These T cell receptor beta chains were read from a single sample in a study of control samples from healthy donors and cancer patients. Sequencing was performed with immunoSEQ multiplex PCR; in TCRdb, only in-frame clones are kept and a portion is missing. The sample holds 130,000 or so clones, around 90% seen once. Sequences were obtained from blood. The receptor set was obtained from a man aged 18 to 30 in good health. Each CDR3 is given with its conserved first and last residue. Each record gives: CDR3 DNA, CDR3 protein, clone size, V gene, D gene, J gene. The D gene is left open where the match is weak. Size is omitted from some rows. Given values are once, few, many or a class for expanded clones.

CDR3 DNA: TGCGCCAGCAGCCCCGCCGGGGGGAGGTACGAGCAGTACTTC
CDR3 protein: CASSPAGGRYEQYF
clone size: .
V gene: TRBV4-1
D gene: TRBD2
J gene: TRBJ2-7

CDR3 DNA: TGTGCCAGCAGCCTTTTCTCCCCGGGGGACACTGAAGCTTTCTTT
CDR3 protein: CASSLFSPGDTEAFF
clone size: .
V gene: TRBV5-4
D gene: .
J gene: TRBJ1-1

CDR3 DNA: TGTGCCAGCAGCTCTGACAGGGCATCCTACCATGGCTACACCTTC
CDR3 protein: CASSSDRASYHGYTF
clone size: .
V gene: TRBV7-9
D gene: TRBD1
J gene: TRBJ1-2

CDR3 DNA: TGTGCCAGCAGTTACCGTCAGGTGGCGAGCTACACCTTC
CDR3 protein: CASSYRQVASYTF
clone size: .
V gene: TRBV6-5
D gene: .
J gene: TRBJ1-2

CDR3 DNA: TGTGCCAGCAGCCGACGGGACAGGGTAGCCGGGGAGCTGTTTTTT
CDR3 protein: CASSRRDRVAGELFF
clone size: .
V gene: TRBV5-5
D gene: TRBD1
J gene: TRBJ2-2

CDR3 DNA: TGTGCCAGCAGCAGGACTGTTTTGTATGGCTACACCTTC
CDR3 protein: CASSRTVLYGYTF
clone size: few
V gene: TRBV2
D gene: .
J gene: TRBJ1-2

CDR3 DNA: TGTGCCAGCAGCCAAAACCCAGGGATTCAGCCCCAGCATTTT
CDR3 protein: CASSQNPGIQPQHF
clone size: few
V gene: TRBV3-1/TRBV3-2
D gene: .
J gene: TRBJ1-5

CDR3 DNA: TGCGCCAGCAGCCCGGGGTACTCCTACGAGCAGTACTTC
CDR3 protein: CASSPGYSYEQYF
clone size: .
V gene: TRBV5-1
D gene: .
J gene: TRBJ2-7

CDR3 DNA: TGTGCCAGCAGCTTTTTCGAGGGTTCCTACGAGCAGTACTTC
CDR3 protein: CASSFFEGSYEQYF
clone size: .
V gene: TRBV5-5
D gene: .
J gene: TRBJ2-7

CDR3 DNA: TGTGCCAGCAGCCGTGGACAGTATGACTATGGCTACACCTTC
CDR3 protein: CASSRGQYDYGYTF
clone size: .
V gene: TRBV13
D gene: .
J gene: TRBJ1-2

CDR3 DNA: TGCGCCAGCAGCTTGGTTTACGGGACGATGAATGAGCAGTTCTTC
CDR3 protein: CASSLVYGTMNEQFF
clone size: large
V gene: TRBV5-1
D gene: .
J gene: TRBJ2-1

CDR3 DNA: TGTGCCAGCAGCTTGGGGGTCTCACCGGACCCCTATGGCTACACCTTC
CDR3 protein: CASSLGVSPDPYGYTF
clone size: .
V gene: TRBV5-5
D gene: .
J gene: TRBJ1-2

CDR3 DNA: TGCGCCAGCAGGCCGTGGGGGACAGGGGAAGAGACCCAGTACTTC
CDR3 protein: CASRPWGTGEETQYF
clone size: .
V gene: TRBV5-1
D gene: TRBD1
J gene: TRBJ2-5

CDR3 DNA: TGTGCCAGCAGCCGGGGGGGGTCCCAGTACTTC
CDR3 protein: CASSRGGSQYF
clone size: .
V gene: TRBV3-1/TRBV3-2
D gene: TRBD2
J gene: TRBJ2-5

CDR3 DNA: TGTGCCAGCAGCTCCTCGTTGGTGTCAAAGTACAATGAGCAGTTCTTC
CDR3 protein: CASSSSLVSKYNEQFF
clone size: .
V gene: TRBV7-7
D gene: .
J gene: TRBJ2-1

CDR3 DNA: TGTGCCTGGGTTGGACAGACCCCCTACAATGAGCAGTTCTTC
CDR3 protein: CAWVGQTPYNEQFF
clone size: .
V gene: TRBV30
D gene: .
J gene: TRBJ2-1

CDR3 DNA: TGTGCCAGTAGACAACCGGGACAAACAAACTATGGCTACACCTTC
CDR3 protein: CASRQPGQTNYGYTF
clone size: few
V gene: TRBV19
D gene: .
J gene: TRBJ1-2

CDR3 DNA: TGTGCCAGCAGTGGACTAGCGGGGATCCAAGAGACCCAGTACTTC
CDR3 protein: CASSGLAGIQETQYF
clone size: .
V gene: TRBV28
D gene: TRBD2
J gene: TRBJ2-5

CDR3 DNA: TGTGCCACCAGTGATTTGTCGAGTGGGGTCCGGGGGAAGCTGTTTTTT
CDR3 protein: CATSDLSSGVRGKLFF
clone size: .
V gene: TRBV24-1
D gene: .
J gene: TRBJ2-2

CDR3 DNA: TGTGCCAGCAGCTTCGGCGGACATTTCTCCTACGAGCAGTACTTC
CDR3 protein: CASSFGGHFSYEQYF
clone size: .
V gene: TRBV7-2
D gene: .
J gene: TRBJ2-7

CDR3 DNA: TGCGCCAGCAGCTCACAGGGTTTTGGCGAAAAACTGTTTTTT
CDR3 protein: CASSSQGFGEKLFF
clone size: .
V gene: TRBV5-1
D gene: .
J gene: TRBJ1-4

CDR3 DNA: TGTGCCACCAGTGATTGGTCGGGACAACTCTATAATTCACCCCTCCACTTT
CDR3 protein: CATSDWSGQLYNSPLHF
clone size: .
V gene: TRBV24-1
D gene: .
J gene: TRBJ1-6

CDR3 DNA: TGTGCCAGCAGCCCTGGACAGAACTATGGCTACACCTTC
CDR3 protein: CASSPGQNYGYTF
clone size: few
V gene: TRBV5-4
D gene: .
J gene: TRBJ1-2

CDR3 DNA: TGTGCCAGCAGCCCTCGACAGGGGGCTTGGTACGAGCAGTACTTC
CDR3 protein: CASSPRQGAWYEQYF
clone size: .
V gene: TRBV7-9
D gene: TRBD1
J gene: TRBJ2-7

CDR3 DNA: TGCGCCAGCCCCCGGGACAGCGATCAAGAGACCCAGTACTTC
CDR3 protein: CASPRDSDQETQYF
clone size: .
V gene: TRBV23-1
D gene: TRBD1
J gene: TRBJ2-5

CDR3 DNA: TGTGCCAGCAGCCAAGATCTAGCGGGGCCCCCGGGCACCGGGGAGCTGTTTTTT
CDR3 protein: CASSQDLAGPPGTGELFF
clone size: .
V gene: TRBV4-2
D gene: TRBD2
J gene: TRBJ2-2

CDR3 DNA: TGTGCCAGCAGTCGGGGGGGCCGCACCGGGGAGCTGTTTTTT
CDR3 protein: CASSRGGRTGELFF
clone size: .
V gene: TRBV28
D gene: TRBD2
J gene: TRBJ2-2

CDR3 DNA: TGTGCCAGCACCCCGGTTTGGTTGGGGGGAAGGACTGAAGCTTTCTTT
CDR3 protein: CASTPVWLGGRTEAFF
clone size: .
V gene: TRBV6-2/TRBV6-3
D gene: .
J gene: TRBJ1-1

CDR3 DNA: TGTGCCAGCAGCGTAGGGACAGGGATCTACGAGCAGTACTTC
CDR3 protein: CASSVGTGIYEQYF
clone size: once
V gene: TRBV9
D gene: TRBD1
J gene: TRBJ2-7

CDR3 DNA: TGTGCCTGGAGTGTCGGGGGTAGCTTCACGGGTGAGCAGTTCTTC
CDR3 protein: CAWSVGGSFTGEQFF
clone size: .
V gene: TRBV30
D gene: .
J gene: TRBJ2-1

CDR3 DNA: TGTGCCAGCAGCGTAGCCCCTCTATGGGGGGCGGGGGAGCAGTTCTTC
CDR3 protein: CASSVAPLWGAGEQFF
clone size: .
V gene: TRBV9
D gene: .
J gene: TRBJ2-1

CDR3 DNA: TGCGCCAGCAGCTTGGCAGGGTCGGGAAGTCTAGCCAAAAACATTCAGTACTTC
CDR3 protein: CASSLAGSGSLAKNIQYF
clone size: once
V gene: TRBV5-1
D gene: .
J gene: TRBJ2-4

CDR3 DNA: TGTGCCAGCAGTTACGTCGGAGACTATGGCTACACCTTC
CDR3 protein: CASSYVGDYGYTF
clone size: .
V gene: TRBV12-3/TRBV12-4
D gene: .
J gene: TRBJ1-2

CDR3 DNA: TGTGCCAGCAGCCAAGTGGGCGGGGGGCCCCAAGAGACCCAGTACTTC
CDR3 protein: CASSQVGGGPQETQYF
clone size: .
V gene: TRBV3-1/TRBV3-2
D gene: TRBD2
J gene: TRBJ2-5

CDR3 DNA: TGTGCCAGCAGCGTGGGGGGAGCGGGGAACTACGAGCAGTACTTC
CDR3 protein: CASSVGGAGNYEQYF
clone size: .
V gene: TRBV7-9
D gene: TRBD2
J gene: TRBJ2-7

CDR3 DNA: TGTGCCAGCAGCTTAACAGGGAACACTGAAGCTTTCTTT
CDR3 protein: CASSLTGNTEAFF
clone size: .
V gene: TRBV7-3
D gene: .
J gene: TRBJ1-1

CDR3 DNA: TGTGCCAGCAGCCAAGAGGTGGCCGCGCCCTTCACCGGGGAGCTGTTTTTT
CDR3 protein: CASSQEVAAPFTGELFF
clone size: .
V gene: TRBV3-1/TRBV3-2
D gene: .
J gene: TRBJ2-2

CDR3 DNA: TGCGCCAGCAGCTTGGTGGGTTTGGACAGGAGCTCCTACGAGCAGTACTTC
CDR3 protein: CASSLVGLDRSSYEQYF
clone size: .
V gene: TRBV5-1
D gene: TRBD1
J gene: TRBJ2-7

CDR3 DNA: TGTGCCAGCAGCTTAGGATTCTTTCCTTCGGCAGCCTATAGCAATCAGCCCCAGCATTTT
CDR3 protein: CASSLGFFPSAAYSNQPQHF
clone size: .
V gene: TRBV7-6
D gene: .
J gene: TRBJ1-5

CDR3 DNA: TGTGCCAGCAGCTGGCCCCGGGACAGCTACAATGAGCAGTTCTTC
CDR3 protein: CASSWPRDSYNEQFF
clone size: .
V gene: TRBV7-2
D gene: TRBD1
J gene: TRBJ2-1